The rows below give T cell receptor beta chains drawn from one sample of a study of shared clonotypes between healthy human individuals. The method was immunoSEQ multiplex PCR; TCRdb's version includes in-frame clones alone and lacks a portion of them. The table includes under 2.5 million clones, just under 95% detected once. Sequencing was carried out using naive CD4+ T cells from PBMCs. The receptor set was obtained from a young man in good health. Some clones in this sample may be carry-over from other donors' samples. Both conserved end residues are trimmed from each CDR3. Fields, in order: V gene, D gene, CDR3 protein. A D gene is named only where the DNA matches it firmly.

TRBV19 | TRBD1 | ASSTRGQSGANEQF
TRBV2 | - | ASMYEADTQY
TRBV6-5 | TRBD2 | ASIGRNIQY
TRBV5-4 | - | ASSGDSRPYNEQF
TRBV27 | - | ASTSTGLGGGELF
TRBV28 | TRBD1 | ASRTGGGVEQY
TRBV19 | - | ASSTTQVTYEQY
TRBV28 | TRBD1 | AISGQGPDYGYT
TRBV5-1 | - | ASSPTDSMTDTQY
TRBV10-3 | TRBD2 | AISGPQLAGFD
TRBV7-8 | - | ASSHPSSVNTGELF
TRBV9 | TRBD2 | ASSEAPSMRAGGDNEQF
TRBV29-1 | - | SALRGHPDNEQF
TRBV28 | TRBD1 | ASSPRQGVHSGANVLT
TRBV28 | TRBD2 | ASSLYSGSTDTQY
TRBV13 | - | ASSLERRGYEQY
TRBV28 | TRBD1 | ASSLGRGKIEAF
TRBV5-1 | TRBD1 | ASQSQGANEKLF
TRBV4-1 | - | ASSLSRDGTQY
TRBV7-2 | TRBD2 | ASRPPGLAGNEQF
TRBV30 | TRBD1 | AWSVRDRATPRAF
TRBV7-3 | - | ASSRGSSYEQY
TRBV4-2 | TRBD1 | ASSQDPGQAVWQPQH
TRBV5-1 | - | ASSSQPQGSIYEQY
TRBV5-1 | TRBD1 | ASSEGQGVDQPQH
TRBV27 | - | ASSQPGTTEAF
TRBV30 | - | AWAGGSTDTQY
TRBV28 | - | ASSLTRDPYGYT
TRBV9 | TRBD2 | ASSVGLAGNYEQY
TRBV7-2 | - | ASSLDAGEYNEQF
TRBV7-3 | - | ASSPLQGTYNEQF
TRBV4-3 | TRBD2 | ASSQNRGLAGSYEQY
TRBV2 | TRBD1 | ASSARGQGNTEAF
TRBV5-1 | TRBD1 | ASSLETGGGEQY
TRBV7-3 | TRBD1 | ASSPTGGSYNEQF
TRBV7-3 | - | ASSIDYDEQF
TRBV18 | TRBD1 | ASSSTGGSYEQY
TRBV5-4 | - | ASSFRGQPSTGELF
TRBV2 | TRBD2 | ASSELAGEETQY
TRBV6-6 | - | ASSYSLSGETQY
TRBV28 | TRBD1 | ASSPPTTGDWAQH
TRBV6-6 | - | ASSYVMENQPQH
TRBV19 | - | ASSTTVGEQY
TRBV30 | - | AWTRKGGQSYEQY
TRBV11-3 | TRBD2 | ASTETSRPDEQF
TRBV28 | - | ASSKPRNPGRNNQPQH
TRBV18 | - | ASSPIARDANVLT
TRBV7-9 | - | ASSLSGEDTQY
TRBV5-1 | - | ASSLAGVGDLNNEQF
TRBV25-1 | - | ASSGQVYGGELF
TRBV30 | - | AESRLLYNEQF
TRBV18 | - | ASSPGNPSSDTQY
TRBV2 | - | ASRPSVLQY
TRBV19 | - | ASSLVGGTDNSGANVLT
TRBV7-8 | - | ASSLEQEQY